The table lists the clone carrying this TCR beta chain with a count of one. The target antigen is unknown. Sequencing of cultured CD4+ T cell DNA used the Oncomine TCR Beta short-read assay. MiXCR was run by TCRdb on the PCR reads, yielding one entry per CDR3 protein. The sample lists fewer than 8,500 distinct CDR3 sequences; approximately 80% were seen once. This sample is part of a study of vaccination and CD4 T cells after COVID-19. Across the whole study: Investigators drew the post-COVID samples a median approximately 100 days after diagnosis, with a range of 35 to 161.

Treatment indicated: roughly 11-day PBMC culture with coronavirus spike peptide pools or control peptides (ViraFEST assay). The source material was CD4+ T cells from blood, cultured in vitro. The receptor's source is a human donor who had recovered from COVID-19.

The CDR3 is CAISESLTNTEAFF. CDR3 DNA sequence: TGTGCCATCAGTGAGTCTTTAACGAACACTGAAGCTTTCTTT. The J gene is TRBJ1-1, the V gene TRBV10-3; D gene unclear. Germline V gene data show CDR1 as ENHRY and CDR2 as SYGVKD. Trimming shortened V by 0 bases and J by 1 base, and 6 bases separated the two germline ends. CDR3 length: 14 amino acids.